The 26 T cell receptor beta chains below come from one sample, sequenced in a study of cytomegalovirus exposure and HLA in healthy donors. This table comes from immunoSEQ multiplex PCR, and its TCRdb copy is limited to in-frame clones, with some not included. Found here are around 100,000 clones, 75% to 90% of them singletons; the top ten hold approximately 22%. Sequences were obtained from PBMCs. These receptors originate from a young man in good health and CMV-seropositive.

This chain connects TRBV7-3 to TRBJ2-1, with 12 bases matching TRBD2. Trimming took 0 bases from V and 4 from J; bases not matched to a gene: 7. The CDR3 loop spans 18 amino acids. Germline CDR1 SGHTA, CDR2 FQGTGA. The CDR3 protein is CASSLTPTLAGGYNEQFF. The DNA of the CDR3 is TGTGCCAGCAGCTTAACCCCTACCCTAGCGGGAGGGTACAATGAGCAGTTCTTC.

This chain joins TRBV27 and TRBJ2-2, with 9 bases identical to TRBD1. This CDR3 comprises 18 residues. The ends lost 1 base at V and 2 bases at J; junction bases unmatched: 8. Germline loops: CDR1 MNHEY, CDR2 SMNVEV (reference sequence). CDR3 sequence: CASSLWTHRGRNTGELFF. The CDR3 bases are TGTGCCAGCAGTTTATGGACCCACAGGGGGCGAAACACCGGGGAGCTGTTTTTT.

For the CDR3, the DNA is TGCAGCGTTCTGGGCCTTCAGGCAGAAGCTTTCTTT. Translation: CSVLGLQAEAFF. The rearrangement joins TRBV29-1 to TRBJ1-1; D call uncertain. The CDR3 spans 12 residues. The V gene's germline CDR1 is SQVTM and CDR2 ANQGSEA. Between the trimmed V and J ends, which lost 5 bases and 8 bases, there was a span of 15 bases.

The chain has TRBV7-3 and TRBJ1-2; D is unclear. V was trimmed by 0 bases and J by 5 bases, leaving 13 bases between them. The CDR3 extends over 15 amino acids. The V gene's germline CDR1 is SGHTA and CDR2 FQGTGA. This chain's CDR3 is CASSLTGSLGYGYTF. As DNA, the CDR3 is TGTGCCAGCAGCTTAACTGGCAGCCTAGGATATGGCTACACCTTC.

The rearrangement joins TRBV2 to TRBJ1-1, with D unclear. The CDR3 has 13 residues. In germline, CDR1 is SNHLY, CDR2 FYNNEI. Trimming took off 4 bases at V and 1 base at J, with 7 bases between the two ends. CDR3 nucleotides: TGTGCCAGCAGTGTTTCAGAGAACACTGAAGCTTTCTTT. Protein sequence: CASSVSENTEAFF. Full variable domain (rest looked up from reference TRBV2 and TRBJ1-1): EPEVTQTPSHQVTQMGQEVILRCVPISNHLYFYWYRQILGQKVEFLVSFYNNEISEKSEIFDDQFSVERPDGSNFTLKIRSTKLEDSAMYFCASSVSENTEAFFGQGTRLTVV.

The rearrangement joins TRBV13 to TRBJ1-1; tentatively, D is TRBD1 (6 bases). Germline assignment: CDR1 PRHDT and CDR2 FYEKMQ (reference sequence). Trimming removed 5 bases at V and 1 base at J, with 8 bases between. The CDR3 runs to 13 residues. CDR3 sequence reads: CASSEGQNTEAFF. The CDR3 bases are TGTGCCAGCAGCGAGGGACAGAACACTGAAGCTTTCTTT.

V gene TRBV14 combines with J gene TRBJ2-5; 8 nucleotides agree with TRBD1. The CDR3 runs to 15 residues. V was pared by 0 bases and J by 5 bases, with 5 bases of the junction left unmatched. Germline V gives CDR1 SGHDN, CDR2 FVKESK. The CDR3 reads CASSQETGGGETQYF. Written as DNA, the CDR3 is TGTGCCAGCAGCCAAGAAACAGGGGGTGGCGAGACCCAGTACTTC.

This clone was observed a handful of times. The genes are TRBV5-4 and TRBJ2-2, with 10 bases lining up with TRBD1. This CDR3 spans 15 amino acids. V lost 4 bases and J lost 4; bases outside the gene matches: 4. The germline V gene has CDR1 SGHNT and CDR2 YYREEE (reference sequence). CDR3 sequence reads: CASSVDRGLTGELFF. CDR3 bases: TGTGCCAGCAGCGTCGACAGGGGGCTCACCGGGGAGCTGTTTTTT.

This clone was found a few times. The rearrangement uses TRBV6-5 and TRBJ1-2, with D perhaps matching TRBD1 (5 bases). V lost 5 bases to trimming and J lost 5 bases, with 15 bases between them. CDR1 and CDR2 from the germline V gene are MNHEY and SVGAGI. The CDR3 contains 14 residues. The CDR3 DNA sequence: TGTGCCAGCAGTCCTGGGGGGGGTCCTTATGGCTACACCTTC. Translating gives CASSPGGGPYGYTF.

The V call is TRBV5-4, the J call TRBJ2-3, with 8 bases that match TRBD2. After removal of 3 bases from V and 3 bases from J, the junction contained 3 bases not matched to a gene. CDR1 SGHNT and CDR2 YYREEE come from the germline V gene (reference sequence). There are 14 residues in the CDR3. CDR3 sequence (DNA): TGTGCCAGCAGCTCGGAGCGGGGGACAGATACGCAGTATTTT. Protein: CASSSERGTDTQYF.

Only one count was recorded for this clone. The chain recombines TRBV7-9 with TRBJ1-5; D is unclear. Germline V lookup: CDR1 SEHNR, CDR2 FQNEAQ (reference sequence). CDR3 length: 15 amino acids. V dropped 5 bases and J dropped 2 bases, with 13 bases sitting between them. This CDR3 reads CASSPAWGGNQPQHF. The CDR3 nucleotides read TGTGCCAGCAGCCCCGCTTGGGGAGGCAATCAGCCCCAGCATTTT.

The genes are TRBV28 and TRBJ2-4; 8 positions match TRBD1. After removal of 5 bases from V and 0 bases from J, the junction contained 6 bases not matched to a gene. The V gene's germline CDR1 is MDHEN and CDR2 SYDVKM. This CDR3 comprises 16 residues. This CDR3 is CASSPTGDVAKNIQYF. The CDR3 coding sequence is TGTGCCAGCAGTCCGACAGGGGATGTAGCCAAAAACATTCAGTACTTC. Using reference TRBV28 and TRBJ2-4 for the parts outside the CDR3, the full variable domain is DVKVTQSSRYLVKRTGEKVFLECVQDMDHENMFWYRQDPGLGLRLIYFSYDVKMKEKGDIPEGYSVSREKKERFSLILESASTNQTSMYLCASSPTGDVAKNIQYFGAGTRLSVL.

The J gene is TRBJ1-1, the V gene TRBV7-2; the match to TRBD1 covers 11 bases. The CDR3 is 14 residues long. Germline CDR1 is SGHTA and CDR2 is FQGNSA. Trimming took 2 bases from V and 7 from J; bases not matched to a gene: 3. The CDR3 DNA reads TGTGCCAGCAGCTTAACCGGGACAGGGGGTGAAGCTTTCTTT. Its protein product is CASSLTGTGGEAFF.

The chain employs TRBV5-1 and TRBJ1-4; TRBD1 matches at 7 bases. From germline, CDR1 is SGHRS and CDR2 YFSETQ. The CDR3 extends over 15 amino acids. With V trimmed by 1 base and J by 3 bases, 3 bases remained unmatched. Here the CDR3 DNA reads TGCGCCAGCAGCTTGAGACAGGGTCCTAATGAAAAACTGTTTTTT. As protein: CASSLRQGPNEKLFF.

This chain uses TRBV5-1 with TRBJ2-6; the D gene is possibly TRBD2 (6 bases). The CDR3 consists of 15 residues. The V and J ends lost 4 bases and 1 base respectively, with 9 bases between them. Germline V gene data show CDR1 as SGHRS and CDR2 as YFSETQ. The CDR3 region is CASSHGGSGANVLTF. The CDR3 DNA reads as TGCGCCAGCAGCCATGGAGGGTCTGGGGCCAACGTCCTGACTTTC.

The rearrangement links TRBV6-5 to TRBJ1-1; perhaps TRBD1 as D (5 bases). CDR1 is MNHEY and CDR2 is SVGAGI in the germline V gene. The CDR3 is made up of 15 amino acids. V was trimmed by 0 bases and J by 6 bases, leaving 14 bases between them. CDR3 residues: CASSYSSGDGSEAFF. The CDR3 nucleotides read TGTGCCAGCAGTTACTCTAGCGGGGACGGGTCTGAAGCTTTCTTT.

As regards this clone: The junction departs from the called germline gene at one end, perhaps through a read error. In DNA form, the CDR3 reads TGTGCCAGCAGGGAAGACTATGACAGGGTCGGGGAAAAACTGTTTTTT. Amino acid sequence: CASREDYDRVGEKLFF. The chain joins TRBV2 to TRBJ1-4; 7 nucleotides align to TRBD1. The germline gives CDR1 SNHLY, CDR2 FYNNEI. CDR3 size: 16 residues.

The CDR3 sequence is CASSPLTALEWGYTF. The CDR3 DNA is TGCGCCAGCAGCCCCCTCACGGCCCTGGAGTGGGGCTACACCTTC. The rearrangement joins TRBV5-1 to TRBJ1-2, with unresolved D. Trimming removed 4 bases from V and 8 bases from J, with 21 bases in between. Germline V lookup: CDR1 SGHRS, CDR2 YFSETQ. The CDR3 spans 15 residues.

The chain combines TRBV9 with TRBJ2-1, with D possibly being TRBD2 (6 bases). V was trimmed by 3 bases and J by 7 bases, leaving 8 bases between them. The germline gives CDR1 SGDLS, CDR2 YYNGEE. This CDR3 spans 12 amino acids. The CDR3, as DNA: TGTGCCAGCAGCGGACTAGGTAATGAGCAGTTCTTC. It encodes CASSGLGNEQFF.

This clone has only one observation. In DNA form, the CDR3 reads TGTGCCAGTGGTAACCGGGAAGGGCCCAACGATACGCAGTATTTT. It specifies CASGNREGPNDTQYF. The chain employs TRBV28 and TRBJ2-3; the D gene is possibly TRBD2 (5 bases). CDR3 length: 15 amino acids. The V and J ends lost 9 bases and 6 bases respectively, with 22 bases between them. Germline assignment: CDR1 MDHEN and CDR2 SYDVKM.

The chain recombines TRBV28 with TRBJ2-5; tentatively, D is TRBD2 (6 bases). This CDR3 comprises 16 residues. In germline, CDR1 is MDHEN, CDR2 SYDVKM. Trimming cost V 5 bases and J 7 bases, with 23 bases left between them. CDR3: CASSDSSARDKGTQYF. The CDR3 DNA reads TGTGCCAGCAGTGACTCTAGCGCCCGAGACAAAGGGACCCAGTACTTC.

CDR3 region: CASRRGYSYNEQFF. CDR3 DNA sequence: TGCGCCAGCCGCCGGGGTTACTCCTACAATGAGCAGTTCTTC. The rearrangement links TRBV5-1 to TRBJ2-1; weak D call: TRBD2 (5 bases). This CDR3 has 14 residues. Per the germline V gene, CDR1 is SGHRS and CDR2 is YFSETQ. V gave up 7 bases and J gave up 0 bases, with 11 bases separating them.

This rearrangement joins TRBV30 to TRBJ2-7; a weak D match, TRBD2 (6 bases). Germline V gives CDR1 GTSNPN, CDR2 SVGIG (reference sequence). V lost 1 base and J lost 3, with 10 bases in between. This CDR3 is 13 amino acids long. CDR3 in amino acids: CAWSAGTDYEQYF. CDR3 in DNA: TGTGCCTGGAGTGCAGGGACTGACTACGAGCAGTACTTC.

The chain couples TRBV5-4 to TRBJ2-1, with D unresolved. Trimming stripped 0 bases from V and 3 bases from J, with 4 bases between. CDR1 is SGHNT and CDR2 is YYREEE in the germline V gene (reference sequence). The CDR3 has 13 amino acids. CDR3 sequence reads: CASSLDYYNEQFF. The DNA for the CDR3 is TGTGCCAGCAGCTTGGACTACTACAATGAGCAGTTCTTC.

This chain connects TRBV9 to TRBJ2-3, with 7 bases identical to TRBD2. Losses at the gene ends were 0 bases for V and 0 bases for J; bases not matched to a gene: 4. CDR3 length equals 16 residues. CDR1 is SGDLS and CDR2 is YYNGEE in the germline V gene. CDR3 loop: CASSVVAGLSTDTQYF. The DNA for the CDR3 is TGTGCCAGCAGCGTAGTCGCGGGACTAAGCACAGATACGCAGTATTTT.

The genes are TRBV10-2 and TRBJ1-5, with D possibly being TRBD1 (6 bases). V gave up 5 bases and J gave up 7 bases, with 15 bases separating them. The CDR3 runs 14 residues. CDR1 is WSHSY and CDR2 is SAAADI in the germline V gene. The CDR3 loop is CASSKTGNGQPQHF. CDR3 coding DNA: TGCGCCAGCAGTAAAACAGGGAATGGACAGCCCCAGCATTTT.